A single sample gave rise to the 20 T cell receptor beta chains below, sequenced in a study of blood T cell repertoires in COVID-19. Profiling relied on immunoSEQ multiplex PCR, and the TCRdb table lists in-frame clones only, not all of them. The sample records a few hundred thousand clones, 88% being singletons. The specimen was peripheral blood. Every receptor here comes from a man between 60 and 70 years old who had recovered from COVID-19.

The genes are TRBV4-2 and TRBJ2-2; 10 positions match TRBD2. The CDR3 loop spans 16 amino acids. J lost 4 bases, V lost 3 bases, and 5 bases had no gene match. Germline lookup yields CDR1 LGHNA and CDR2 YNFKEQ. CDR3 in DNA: TGTGCCAGCAGCCATCTCGGGACTAGCGTCACCGGGGAGCTGTTTTTT. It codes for CASSHLGTSVTGELFF.

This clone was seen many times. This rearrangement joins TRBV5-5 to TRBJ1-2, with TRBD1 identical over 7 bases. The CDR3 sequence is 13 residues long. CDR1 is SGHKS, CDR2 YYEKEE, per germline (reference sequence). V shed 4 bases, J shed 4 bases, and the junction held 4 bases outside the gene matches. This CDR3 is CASSPGGPYGYTF. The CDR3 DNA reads TGTGCCAGCAGCCCAGGGGGGCCCTATGGCTACACCTTC.

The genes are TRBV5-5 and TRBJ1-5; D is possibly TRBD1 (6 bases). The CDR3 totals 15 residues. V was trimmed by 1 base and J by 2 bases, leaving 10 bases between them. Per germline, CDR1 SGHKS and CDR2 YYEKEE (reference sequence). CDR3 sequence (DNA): TGTGCCAGCAGCTTGTCGACAGGAGGCAATCAGCCCCAGCATTTT. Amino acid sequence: CASSLSTGGNQPQHF.

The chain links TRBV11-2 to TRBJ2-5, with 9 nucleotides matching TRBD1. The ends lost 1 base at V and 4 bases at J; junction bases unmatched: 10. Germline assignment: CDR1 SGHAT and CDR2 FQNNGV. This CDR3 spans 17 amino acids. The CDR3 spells CASSLGLGQGPRETQYF. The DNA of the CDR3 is TGTGCCAGCAGCTTAGGGCTGGGACAGGGCCCCAGAGAGACCCAGTACTTC. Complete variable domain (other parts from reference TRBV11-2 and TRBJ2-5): EAGVAQSPRYKIIEKRQSVAFWCNPISGHATLYWYQQILGQGPKLLIQFQNNGVVDDSQLPKDRFSAERLKGVDSTLKIQPAKLEDSAVYLCASSLGLGQGPRETQYFGPGTRLLVL.

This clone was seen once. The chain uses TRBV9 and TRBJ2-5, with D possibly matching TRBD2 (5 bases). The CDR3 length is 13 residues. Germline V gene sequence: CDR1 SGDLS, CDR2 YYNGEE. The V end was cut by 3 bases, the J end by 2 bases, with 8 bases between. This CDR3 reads CASSGSGQETQYF. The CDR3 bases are TGTGCCAGCAGCGGGAGCGGACAAGAGACCCAGTACTTC.

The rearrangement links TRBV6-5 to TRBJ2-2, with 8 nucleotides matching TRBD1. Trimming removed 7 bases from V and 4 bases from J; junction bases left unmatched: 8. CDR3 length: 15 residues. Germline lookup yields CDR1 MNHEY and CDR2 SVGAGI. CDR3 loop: CASKPWTGRTGELFF. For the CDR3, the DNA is TGTGCCAGCAAACCTTGGACAGGGCGCACCGGGGAGCTGTTTTTT.

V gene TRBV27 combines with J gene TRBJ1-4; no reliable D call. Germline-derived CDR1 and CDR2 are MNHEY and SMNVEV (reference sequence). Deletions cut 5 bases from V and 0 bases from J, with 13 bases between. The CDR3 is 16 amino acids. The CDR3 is CASSLKPFATNEKLFF. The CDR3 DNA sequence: TGTGCCAGCAGTCTAAAACCATTTGCAACTAATGAAAAACTGTTTTTT.

This chain's CDR3 is CASSGTSGGGETQYF. The CDR3 nucleotides read TGTGCCAGCTCCGGGACTAGCGGGGGCGGGGAGACCCAGTACTTC. The rearrangement joins TRBV6-6 to TRBJ2-5; 14 nucleotides line up with TRBD2. V lost 8 bases and J lost 5; bases outside the gene matches: 7. The germline gives CDR1 MNHNY, CDR2 SVGAGI (reference sequence). There are 15 residues in the CDR3.

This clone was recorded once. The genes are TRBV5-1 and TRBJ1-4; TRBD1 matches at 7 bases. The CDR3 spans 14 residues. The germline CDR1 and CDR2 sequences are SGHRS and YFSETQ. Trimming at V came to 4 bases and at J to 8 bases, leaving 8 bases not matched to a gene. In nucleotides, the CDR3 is TGCGCCAGCAGCCCGGGACAGTCCTCAGAAAAACTGTTTTTT. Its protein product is CASSPGQSSEKLFF. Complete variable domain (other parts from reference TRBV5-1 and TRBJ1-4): KAGVTQTPRYLIKTRGQQVTLSCSPISGHRSVSWYQQTPGQGLQFLFEYFSETQRNKGNFPGRFSGRQFSNSRSEMNVSTLELGDSALYLCASSPGQSSEKLFFGSGTQLSVL.

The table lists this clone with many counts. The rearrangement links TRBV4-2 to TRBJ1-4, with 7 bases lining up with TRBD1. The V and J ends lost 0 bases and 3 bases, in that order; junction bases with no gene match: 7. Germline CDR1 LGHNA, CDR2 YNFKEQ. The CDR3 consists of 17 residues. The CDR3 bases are TGTGCCAGCAGCCAAGATTGGGACAGTCCGGCTAATGAAAAACTGTTTTTT. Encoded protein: CASSQDWDSPANEKLFF.

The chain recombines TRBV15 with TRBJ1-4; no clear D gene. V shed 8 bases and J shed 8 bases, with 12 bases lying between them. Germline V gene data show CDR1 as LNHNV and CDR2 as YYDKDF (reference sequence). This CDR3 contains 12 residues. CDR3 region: CATEGQREKLFF. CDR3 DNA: TGTGCCACCGAGGGCCAGCGGGAAAAACTGTTTTTT. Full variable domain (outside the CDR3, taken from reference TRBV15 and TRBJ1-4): DAMVIQNPRYQVTQFGKPVTLSCSQTLNHNVMYWYQQKSSQAPKLLFHYYDKDFNNEADTPDNFQSRRPNTSFCFLDIRSPGLGDTAMYLCATEGQREKLFFGSGTQLSVL.

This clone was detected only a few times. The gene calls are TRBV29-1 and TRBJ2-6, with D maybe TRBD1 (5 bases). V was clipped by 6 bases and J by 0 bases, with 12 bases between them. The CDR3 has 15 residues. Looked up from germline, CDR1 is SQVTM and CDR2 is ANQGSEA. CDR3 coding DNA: TGCAGCGTCCAGGGCTCTGACTCTGGGGCCAACGTCCTGACTTTC. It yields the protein CSVQGSDSGANVLTF.

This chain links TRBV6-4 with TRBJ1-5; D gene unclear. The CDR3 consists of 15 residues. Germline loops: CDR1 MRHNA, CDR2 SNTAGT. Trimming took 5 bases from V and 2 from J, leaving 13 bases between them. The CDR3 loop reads CASSQGGDGNQPQHF. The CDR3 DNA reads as TGTGCCAGCAGTCAAGGCGGGGATGGCAATCAGCCCCAGCATTTT.

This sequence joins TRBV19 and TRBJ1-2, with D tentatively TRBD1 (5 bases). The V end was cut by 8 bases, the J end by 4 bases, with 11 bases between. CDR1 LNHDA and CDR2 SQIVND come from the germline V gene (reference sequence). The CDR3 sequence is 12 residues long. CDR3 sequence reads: CASLGTFYGYTF. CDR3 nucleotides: TGTGCCAGTTTGGGGACTTTCTATGGCTACACCTTC.

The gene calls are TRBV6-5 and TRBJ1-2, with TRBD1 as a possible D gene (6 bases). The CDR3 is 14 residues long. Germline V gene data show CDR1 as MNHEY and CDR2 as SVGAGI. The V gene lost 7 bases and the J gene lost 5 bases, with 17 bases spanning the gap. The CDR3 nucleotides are TGTGCCAGCACCCCGAGAGACAGGAGTTATGGCTACACCTTC. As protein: CASTPRDRSYGYTF.

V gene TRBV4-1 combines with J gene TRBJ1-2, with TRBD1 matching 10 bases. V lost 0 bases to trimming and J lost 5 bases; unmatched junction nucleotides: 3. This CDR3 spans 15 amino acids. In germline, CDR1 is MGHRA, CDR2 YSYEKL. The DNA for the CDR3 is TGCGCCAGCAGCCAAGAAACGGGACAGGGGTATGGCTACACCTTC. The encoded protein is CASSQETGQGYGYTF.

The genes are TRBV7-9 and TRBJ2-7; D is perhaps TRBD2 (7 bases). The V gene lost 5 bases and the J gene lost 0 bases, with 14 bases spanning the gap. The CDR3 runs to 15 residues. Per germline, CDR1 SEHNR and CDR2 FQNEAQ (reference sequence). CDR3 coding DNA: TGTGCCAGCAGCCAGCGGGACATGCTCTCCTACGAGCAGTACTTC. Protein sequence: CASSQRDMLSYEQYF.

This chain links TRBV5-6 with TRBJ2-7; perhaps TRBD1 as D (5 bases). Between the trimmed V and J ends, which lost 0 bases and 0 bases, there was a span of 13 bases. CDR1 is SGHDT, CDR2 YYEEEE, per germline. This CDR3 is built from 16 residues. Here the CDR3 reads CASSLEVGPSSYEQYF. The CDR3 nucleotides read TGTGCCAGCAGCTTGGAGGTGGGGCCGAGCTCCTACGAGCAGTACTTC.

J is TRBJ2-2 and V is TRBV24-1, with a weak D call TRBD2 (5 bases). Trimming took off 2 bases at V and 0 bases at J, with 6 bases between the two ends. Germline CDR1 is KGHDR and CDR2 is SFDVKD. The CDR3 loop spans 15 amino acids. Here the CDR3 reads CATSDSGTNTGELFF. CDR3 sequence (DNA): TGTGCCACCAGTGATTCCGGGACGAACACCGGGGAGCTGTTTTTT.

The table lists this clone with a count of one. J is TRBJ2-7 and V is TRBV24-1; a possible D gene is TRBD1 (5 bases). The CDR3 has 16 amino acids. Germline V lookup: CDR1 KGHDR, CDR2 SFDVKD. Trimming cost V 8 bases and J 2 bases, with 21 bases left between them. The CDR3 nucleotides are TGTGCCACCACTCGTCCAGGGCAGGACCTAACCTACGAGCAGTACTTC. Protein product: CATTRPGQDLTYEQYF.